The rows below give T cell receptor beta chains drawn from one sample of a study of cytomegalovirus exposure and HLA in healthy donors. TCRdb's table, derived via immunoSEQ multiplex PCR, lists solely in-frame clones and lacks some. The ten top clones account for 2.7%, within a sample of approximately 72,000 clones. Sequencing used PBMCs. These receptors came from a man aged 35-49 years in good health and CMV-seronegative. CDR3s include the opening cysteine and the closing phenylalanine or tryptophan. The order of the fields is V gene, J gene, D gene, CDR3 protein, CDR3 DNA. The D gene is left open where the match is weak.

TRBV28	TRBJ2-2	NA	CASKDRSNTGELFF	TGTGCCAGCAAAGACAGGTCGAACACCGGGGAGCTGTTTTTT
TRBV4-1	TRBJ1-5	NA	CASRVGSHSNQPQHF	TGCGCCAGCAGGGTAGGGAGCCATAGCAATCAGCCCCAGCATTTT
TRBV6-1	TRBJ1-5	NA	CASTRDIYSNQPQHF	TGTGCCAGTACAAGGGACATTTATAGCAATCAGCCCCAGCATTTT
TRBV19	TRBJ1-4	TRBD1	CASSDGQGRDEKLFF	TGTGCCAGTAGTGACGGACAGGGGCGGGATGAAAAACTGTTTTTT
TRBV19	TRBJ1-2	NA	CASGRFKNYGYTF	TGTGCCAGTGGGAGGTTCAAAAACTATGGCTACACCTTC
TRBV2	TRBJ2-1	TRBD1	CASRDRGRLGNEQFF	TGTGCCAGCAGGGACAGGGGGCGTTTGGGCAATGAGCAGTTCTTC
TRBV29-1	TRBJ2-3	NA	CSGSTGTTQYF	TGCAGCGGGAGCACAGGGACTACGCAGTATTTT
TRBV9	TRBJ2-7	TRBD2	CASSVGPSLAGVYEQYF	TGTGCCAGCAGCGTAGGCCCCTCCCTAGCGGGGGTTTACGAGCAGTACTTC
TRBV7-9	TRBJ1-4	TRBD1	CASSPGQGIGKLFF	TGTGCCAGCAGCCCCGGACAGGGGATAGGGAAACTGTTTTTT
TRBV6-1	TRBJ1-2	TRBD1	CASSDWTGFGYTF	TGTGCCAGCAGTGATTGGACAGGCTTTGGCTACACCTTC
TRBV2	TRBJ1-2	TRBD1	CASRGGTGLGYTF	TGTGCCAGCAGAGGAGGGACAGGGCTGGGCTACACCTTC
TRBV5-1	TRBJ2-7	TRBD1	CASSFEGAYEQYF	TGCGCCAGCAGCTTCGAGGGGGCTTACGAGCAGTACTTC
TRBV11-2	TRBJ2-7	NA	CASSSAGRSYEQYF	TGTGCCAGCAGCTCTGCGGGCCGCTCCTACGAGCAGTACTTC
TRBV19	TRBJ2-3	TRBD1	CASSIGQGYSTDTQYF	TGTGCCAGTAGTATAGGACAGGGCTATAGCACAGATACGCAGTATTTT
TRBV30	TRBJ1-5	NA	CAWTSRDTNQPQHF	TGTGCCTGGACCTCCCGGGATACTAATCAGCCCCAGCATTTT
TRBV15	TRBJ1-2	NA	CATSTFPIGGGGGYTF	TGTGCCACCAGCACCTTTCCCATTGGGGGAGGTGGTGGCTACACCTTC
TRBV19	TRBJ1-5	NA	CASSMDSHQPQHF	TGTGCCAGTAGTATGGACAGCCATCAGCCCCAGCATTTT
TRBV13	TRBJ2-5	TRBD2	CASSSGLIQETQYF	TGTGCCAGCAGCTCGGGACTAATACAAGAGACCCAGTACTTC
TRBV18	TRBJ1-2	TRBD1	CASPPPGGFNYGYTF	TGTGCCAGCCCACCGCCAGGGGGCTTCAACTATGGCTACACCTTC
TRBV30	TRBJ2-2	TRBD2	CAWSVLAGAFTGELFF	TGTGCCTGGAGTGTACTAGCGGGGGCCTTCACCGGGGAGCTGTTTTTT
TRBV4-1	TRBJ2-2	NA	CASSQADRDTGELFF	TGCGCCAGCAGCCAAGCGGACAGAGACACCGGGGAGCTGTTTTTT
TRBV4-1	TRBJ2-7	NA	CASSLRPPRGVDEQYF	TGCGCCAGCAGCCTGAGGCCCCCCAGAGGCGTGGACGAGCAGTACTTC
TRBV14	TRBJ1-4	NA	CASSQGAGTINEKLFF	TGTGCCAGCAGCCAAGGTGCGGGCACAATTAATGAAAAACTGTTTTTT
TRBV6-6	TRBJ1-2	NA	CASRATGNRGYTF	TGTGCCAGCAGAGCCACAGGGAATAGGGGCTACACCTTC
TRBV6-1	TRBJ1-2	TRBD1	CASSAGGDSYGYTF	TGTGCCAGCAGCGCCGGGGGGGACAGCTATGGCTACACCTTC
TRBV19	TRBJ1-5	NA	CASSPGGYQPQHF	TGTGCCAGTAGCCCGGGGGGGTATCAGCCCCAGCATTTT
TRBV18	TRBJ1-1	NA	CASSPVEGLDAEAFF	TGCGCCAGCTCACCAGTGGAGGGTTTGGACGCTGAAGCTTTCTTT
TRBV29-1	TRBJ1-2	NA	CSVGGDGGYTF	TGCAGCGTTGGCGGGGATGGTGGCTACACCTTC
TRBV7-9	TRBJ1-1	TRBD1	CASSLATGGQMNTEAFF	TGTGCCAGCAGCTTAGCTACAGGGGGCCAAATGAACACTGAAGCTTTCTTT
TRBV5-1	TRBJ1-2	TRBD1	CASSLVGTGGRGYGYTF	TGCGCCAGCAGCTTGGTCGGGACAGGGGGCCGGGGCTATGGCTACACCTTC
TRBV12-5	TRBJ2-3	TRBD2	CASGFSGLAGSTDTQYF	TGTGCTAGTGGTTTCTCGGGACTAGCGGGAAGCACAGATACGCAGTATTTT
TRBV28	TRBJ1-5	NA	CASSSQDQPQHF	TGTGCCAGCAGTTCTCAGGATCAGCCCCAGCATTTT
TRBV7-9	TRBJ2-3	NA	CASSPTGGTDTQYF	TGTGCCAGCAGCCCCACGGGGGGCACAGATACGCAGTATTTT
TRBV19	TRBJ1-2	NA	CASSTSEGYTF	TGTGCCAGTAGTACGTCAGAAGGCTACACCTTC
TRBV5-1	TRBJ1-3	NA	CASSLEGPGFSGNTIYF	TGCGCCAGCAGCTTGGAAGGCCCAGGGTTCTCTGGAAACACCATATATTTT
TRBV18	TRBJ1-6	TRBD1	CASSPPGTAQVPLHF	TGTGCCAGCTCACCACCGGGGACAGCTCAGGTGCCCCTCCACTTT
TRBV9	TRBJ1-3	NA	CASSLGGNSGNTIYF	TGTGCCAGCAGCCTTGGAGGCAACTCTGGAAACACCATATATTTT